These 27 T cell receptor beta chains were sequenced from one sample in a study of T cells in localized non-small cell lung cancer. TCRdb keeps only in-frame clones here, not all; method: immunoSEQ multiplex PCR. The table shows about 40,000 clones, with approximately 86% occurring only once. Sequenced here: peripheral blood, sampled before any cancer treatment. All receptors come from a man aged 18 to 50 with stage I lung adenocarcinoma.

This clone has only one observation. The chain has TRBV6-5 and TRBJ2-1; D unclear. Trimming shortened V by 6 bases and J by 4 bases, and 16 bases separated the two germline ends. CDR1 is MNHEY and CDR2 is SVGAGI in the germline V gene. The CDR3 is 15 amino acids. CDR3 amino acids: CASRRAIGNYNEQFF. In nucleotides, the CDR3 is TGTGCCAGCAGAAGAGCGATAGGGAATTACAATGAGCAGTTCTTC.

J is TRBJ1-3 and V is TRBV30, with D possibly TRBD1 on 6 matching bases. The CDR3 runs to 13 residues. Germline V lookup: CDR1 GTSNPN, CDR2 SVGIG (reference sequence). The V end was cut by 5 bases, the J end by 3 bases, with 11 bases between. CDR3 in amino acids: CAWQYRVGNTIYF. The CDR3 coding sequence is TGTGCCTGGCAATACAGGGTTGGAAACACCATATATTTT. The variable domain in full, completed from reference TRBV30 and TRBJ1-3, reads SQTIHQWPATLVQPVGSPLSLECTVEGTSNPNLYWYRQAAGRGLQLLFYSVGIGQISSEVPQNLSASRPQDRQFILSSKKLLLSDSGFYLCAWQYRVGNTIYFGEGSWLTVV.

This chain connects TRBV28 to TRBJ2-7; 10 bases map to TRBD1. The V and J ends lost 6 bases and 3 bases, in that order; junction bases with no gene match: 11. This CDR3 has 16 amino acids. Germline CDR1 and CDR2: MDHEN and SYDVKM. CDR3 in DNA: TGTGCCAGCAGCAAGACAGGGGGCTTAAAGATCTACGAGCAGTACTTC. Translating gives CASSKTGGLKIYEQYF.

The rearrangement links TRBV9 to TRBJ1-1; D possibly corresponds to TRBD1 (5 bases). Germline CDR1 reads SGDLS; CDR2 reads YYNGEE. V dropped 3 bases and J dropped 0 bases, with 9 bases sitting between them. The CDR3 runs 14 residues. CDR3 sequence reads: CASSGGALNTEAFF. CDR3 DNA sequence: TGTGCCAGCAGCGGAGGGGCGTTGAACACTGAAGCTTTCTTT.

This chain uses TRBV30 with TRBJ1-6; possible D gene TRBD1, 6 bases. Germline CDR1 reads GTSNPN; CDR2 reads SVGIG (reference sequence). The CDR3 extends over 13 amino acids. V was cut by 1 base and J by 8 bases, with 9 bases left in between. CDR3 sequence: CAWSEQGYSPLHF. The CDR3 DNA reads TGTGCCTGGAGTGAACAGGGTTATTCACCCCTCCACTTT.

This clone was seen a single time. The rearrangement joins TRBV11-3 to TRBJ1-2; 9 nucleotides match TRBD1. The CDR3 consists of 15 residues. The V and J ends lost 5 bases and 1 base, in that order; junction bases with no gene match: 5. CDR1 SGHNT and CDR2 YENEEA come from the germline V gene. The CDR3 coding sequence is TGTGCCAGCAGCCCCGAGGGACAGGGTAACTATGGCTACACCTTC. It yields the protein CASSPEGQGNYGYTF.

Only a few counts were recorded for this clone. This rearrangement joins TRBV4-1 to TRBJ1-6; a possible D gene is TRBD1 (5 bases). The CDR3 totals 13 residues. The ends were cut back, 3 bases at V and 7 bases at J, with 7 bases in the middle. In germline, CDR1 is MGHRA, CDR2 YSYEKL. CDR3 coding DNA: TGCGCCAGCAGCCAGACAGAAAATTCACCCCTCCACTTT. This sequence encodes CASSQTENSPLHF.

The J gene is TRBJ1-2, the V gene TRBV9, with a possible D match to TRBD1 (5 bases). Germline CDR1 is SGDLS and CDR2 is YYNGEE. Deletions cut 4 bases from V and 3 bases from J, with 13 bases between. The CDR3 spans 14 residues. The CDR3 loop reads CASSPRGVDYGYTF. The CDR3 region has the DNA TGTGCCAGCAGCCCCCGAGGGGTCGACTATGGCTACACCTTC.

The chain couples TRBV6-5 to TRBJ1-2; D remains unclear. There are 14 residues in the CDR3. CDR1 and CDR2 (germline): MNHEY, SVGAGI. V was clipped by 0 bases and J by 0 bases, with 5 bases between them. CDR3 protein: CASSYSRTNYGYTF. CDR3 DNA sequence: TGTGCCAGCAGTTACTCGAGGACTAACTATGGCTACACCTTC.

This clone was counted a few times. The rearrangement joins TRBV7-6 to TRBJ1-2; 7 bases map to TRBD1. The V gene's germline CDR1 is SGHVS and CDR2 FNYEAQ. V was clipped by 5 bases and J by 5 bases; unmatched bases: 8. The CDR3 is 14 amino acids. CDR3 in DNA: TGTGCCAGCAGCCCAACCGGGACAGCATATGGCTACACCTTC. It translates to CASSPTGTAYGYTF. Filled out from reference TRBV7-6 and TRBJ1-2, the complete variable domain reads GAGVSQSPRYKVTKRGQDVALRCDPISGHVSLYWYRQALGQGPEFLTYFNYEAQQDKSGLPNDRFSAERPEGSISTLTIQRTEQRDSAMYRCASSPTGTAYGYTFGSGTRLTVV.

The rearrangement joins TRBV28 to TRBJ1-4; D might be TRBD1 (5 bases). Between the trimmed V and J ends, which lost 5 bases and 7 bases, there was a span of 17 bases. From germline, CDR1 is MDHEN and CDR2 SYDVKM. This CDR3 is built from 15 residues. The CDR3 spells CASSRGGNRGEKLFF. CDR3 nucleotides: TGTGCCAGCAGTCGCGGGGGTAATCGAGGTGAAAAACTGTTTTTT.

V and J are TRBV27 and TRBJ1-3, with a possible D match to TRBD1 (6 bases). V was clipped by 8 bases and J by 0 bases, with 14 bases between them. CDR1 MNHEY and CDR2 SMNVEV come from the germline V gene (reference sequence). The CDR3 extends over 15 amino acids. The CDR3 loop is CASRSQGNSGNTIYF. The CDR3 DNA reads TGTGCCAGCCGCAGCCAGGGGAACTCTGGAAACACCATATATTTT.

J is TRBJ2-7 and V is TRBV19, with 7 bases lining up with TRBD1. V trimming: 8 bases; J trimming: 3 bases; junction bases outside the gene matches: 13. Germline loops: CDR1 LNHDA, CDR2 SQIVND (reference sequence). The CDR3 extends over 15 amino acids. The CDR3 sequence: CASSLTTGSFYEQYF. Here the CDR3 DNA reads TGTGCCAGTTCCCTTACGACAGGGAGTTTCTACGAGCAGTACTTC.

The chain recombines TRBV21-1 with TRBJ1-2; TRBD1 is taken as the D call from the table, unchecked against the DNA. TRBV21-1 is reported as a pseudogene. CDR3 length: 13 amino acids. The CDR3 reads CASSGWGRGGYTF. The CDR3 region has the DNA TGTGCCAGCAGCGGGTGGGGGCGAGGTGGCTACACCTTC.

The chain is built from TRBV23-1 and TRBJ2-7; tentatively, D is TRBD1 (5 bases). TRBV23-1 is flagged as an ORF with uncertain function. V lost 3 bases and J lost 2, with 8 bases in between. The CDR3 is 13 residues long. CDR3 in amino acids: CASSHPDTYEQYF. Written as DNA, the CDR3 is TGCGCCAGCAGTCACCCGGACACCTACGAGCAGTACTTC.

The chain uses TRBV29-1 and TRBJ1-5; perhaps TRBD1 as D (5 bases). The CDR3 is 12 residues long. V shed 7 bases and J shed 3 bases, with 10 bases lying between them. Germline V gives CDR1 SQVTM, CDR2 ANQGSEA. In DNA, the CDR3 is TGCAGCGCGCGGGGACTCAATCAGCCCCAGCATTTT. Translated, it gives CSARGLNQPQHF.

The V gene is TRBV5-1, the J gene TRBJ1-6; possible D gene TRBD1, 5 bases. The V end was cut by 2 bases, the J end by 6 bases, with 9 bases between. This CDR3 region has 14 residues. CDR1 is SGHRS, CDR2 YFSETQ, per germline. Written as DNA, the CDR3 is TGCGCCAGCAGCTTAACAGGAACTAATTCACCCCTCCACTTT. Protein sequence: CASSLTGTNSPLHF.

The J gene is TRBJ1-1, the V gene TRBV5-1; TRBD1 is a possible D gene (5 bases). The V gene lost 1 base and the J gene lost 5 bases, with 12 bases spanning the gap. This CDR3 has 14 amino acids. Germline V CDR1 and CDR2: SGHRS, YFSETQ. In nucleotides, the CDR3 is TGCGCCAGCAGCTTGATGGAGGGGAAGACTGAAGCTTTCTTT. Translation gives CASSLMEGKTEAFF.

V and J are TRBV19 and TRBJ2-1, with no clear D. The CDR3 is made up of 12 amino acids. V was trimmed by 10 bases and J by 6 bases, leaving 13 bases between them. Germline CDR1 is LNHDA and CDR2 is SQIVND (reference sequence). Written as DNA, the CDR3 is TGTGCCACCTCGAGAGGTTCCAATGAGCAGTTCTTC. Translated: CATSRGSNEQFF.

The chain links TRBV15 to TRBJ1-3, with D hard to call. The CDR3 runs 15 residues. Germline V CDR1 and CDR2: LNHNV, YYDKDF (reference sequence). The V gene lost 0 bases and the J gene lost 2 bases, with 8 bases spanning the gap. CDR3: CATSRDSKTGNTIYF. CDR3 nucleotides: TGTGCCACCAGCAGAGATTCCAAGACTGGAAACACCATATATTTT.

The chain employs TRBV10-3 and TRBJ1-2, with 11 bases aligning to TRBD1. This CDR3 comprises 14 residues. The ends lost 4 bases at V and 10 bases at J; junction bases unmatched: 8. From germline, CDR1 is ENHRY and CDR2 SYGVKD. CDR3 DNA: TGTGCCATCAGTGGTAAGGGACAGGGGGAATACTACACCTTC. Translated: CAISGKGQGEYYTF.

V is TRBV7-2 and J is TRBJ2-7, with 12 bases lining up with TRBD1. V lost 3 bases to trimming and J lost 5 bases; unmatched junction nucleotides: 11. Germline V gene lookup returns CDR1 SGHTA and CDR2 FQGNSA. The CDR3 runs 17 residues. CDR3 coding DNA: TGTGCCAGCAGCTTCTATTTCGGGACAGGGGGCTACCACGAGCAGTACTTC. Protein product: CASSFYFGTGGYHEQYF.

The genes are TRBV19 and TRBJ1-4; possibly TRBD1 for D (5 bases). The CDR3 is 15 residues long. V was clipped by 5 bases and J by 7 bases, with 17 bases between them. Per the germline V gene, CDR1 is LNHDA and CDR2 is SQIVND (reference sequence). CDR3 sequence (DNA): TGTGCCAGTAGTGTCGAAATGGGAAGGGGTGAAAAACTGTTTTTT. Protein: CASSVEMGRGEKLFF.

The J gene is TRBJ2-4, the V gene TRBV6-1; 7 bases agree with TRBD1. With V trimmed by 4 bases and J by 1 base, 13 bases remained unmatched. The CDR3 extends over 18 amino acids. Germline lookup yields CDR1 MNHNS and CDR2 SASEGT. The CDR3 loop reads CASSVAGGSQLAKNIQYF. The CDR3 nucleotides are TGTGCCAGCAGTGTTGCAGGGGGTTCTCAACTGGCCAAAAACATTCAGTACTTC.

Only a few counts were recorded for this clone. This sequence joins TRBV2 and TRBJ1-2; D may be TRBD1 (5 bases). Germline values: CDR1 SNHLY, CDR2 FYNNEI. Trimming took off 2 bases at V and 4 bases at J, with 11 bases between the two ends. The CDR3 loop spans 14 amino acids. CDR3 sequence (DNA): TGTGCCAGCAGTGAAAGCACCAGGGCCTATGGCTACACCTTC. Protein sequence: CASSESTRAYGYTF.

This clone was recorded only once. This chain links TRBV2 with TRBJ2-2; D call uncertain. Germline CDR1 and CDR2: SNHLY and FYNNEI. Trimming left V 0 bases short and J 2 bases short, with 10 bases between. CDR3 size: 16 residues. CDR3: CASSEAGNANTGELFF. CDR3 sequence (DNA): TGTGCCAGCAGTGAAGCGGGGAACGCAAACACCGGGGAGCTGTTTTTT.

The chain has TRBV11-2 and TRBJ2-7; either TRBD1 or TRBD2 may fit D (5 bases each). The germline V and J ends were trimmed by 5 bases and 2 bases, with 22 bases remaining between them. Germline-derived CDR1 and CDR2 are SGHAT and FQNNGV. This CDR3 has 17 residues. CDR3 in DNA: TGTGCCAGCAGCCCCGTGGGGACCAGCGGCAGAGCCTACGAGCAGTACTTC. Its translation: CASSPVGTSGRAYEQYF.